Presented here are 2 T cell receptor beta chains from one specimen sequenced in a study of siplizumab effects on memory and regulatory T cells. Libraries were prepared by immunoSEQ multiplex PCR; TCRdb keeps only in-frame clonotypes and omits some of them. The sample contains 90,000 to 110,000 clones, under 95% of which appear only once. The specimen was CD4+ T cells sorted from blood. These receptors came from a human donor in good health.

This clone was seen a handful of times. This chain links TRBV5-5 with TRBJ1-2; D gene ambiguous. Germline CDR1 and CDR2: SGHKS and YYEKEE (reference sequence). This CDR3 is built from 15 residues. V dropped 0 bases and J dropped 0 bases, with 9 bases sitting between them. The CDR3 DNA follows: TGTGCCAGCAGCTTGGCAACAGTCCCTAACTATGGCTACACCTTC. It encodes CASSLATVPNYGYTF.

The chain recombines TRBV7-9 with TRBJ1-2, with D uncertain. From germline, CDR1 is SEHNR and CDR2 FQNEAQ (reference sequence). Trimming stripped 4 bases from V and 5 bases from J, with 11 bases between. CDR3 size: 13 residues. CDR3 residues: CASSSDRLYGYTF. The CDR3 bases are TGTGCCAGCAGCTCAGATCGACTGTATGGCTACACCTTC.